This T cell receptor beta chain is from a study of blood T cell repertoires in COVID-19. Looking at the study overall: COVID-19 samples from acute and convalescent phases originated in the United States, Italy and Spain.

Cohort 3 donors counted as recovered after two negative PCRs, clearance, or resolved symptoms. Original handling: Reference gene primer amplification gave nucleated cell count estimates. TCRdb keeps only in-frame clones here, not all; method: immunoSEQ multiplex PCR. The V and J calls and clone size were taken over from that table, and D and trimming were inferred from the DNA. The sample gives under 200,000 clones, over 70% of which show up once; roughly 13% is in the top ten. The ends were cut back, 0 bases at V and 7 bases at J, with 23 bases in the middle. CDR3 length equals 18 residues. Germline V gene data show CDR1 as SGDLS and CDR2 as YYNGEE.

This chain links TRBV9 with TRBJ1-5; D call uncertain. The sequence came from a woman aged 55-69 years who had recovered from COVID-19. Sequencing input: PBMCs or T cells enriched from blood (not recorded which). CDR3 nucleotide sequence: TGTGCCAGCAGCGTAGCTCCCGGAACCCACGGGGTTCAACAGCCCCAGCATTTT. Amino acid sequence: CASSVAPGTHGVQQPQHF.